This T cell receptor (beta chain) was captured in a study of blood T cell repertoires in COVID-19. Generated by immunoSEQ multiplex PCR, the TCRdb table keeps only in-frame clones and is missing some. Of approximately 300,000 clones in the sample, 85% were seen once. With 4 bases removed from V and 6 bases from J, the gap between germline ends came to 13 bases. The CDR3 contains 14 residues. The germline V gene has CDR1 SGHRS and CDR2 YFSETQ. The chain has TRBV5-1 and TRBJ2-2, with a weak D call TRBD1 (6 bases). The sample taken for sequencing was PBMCs or T cells enriched from blood (not recorded which). The clonotype originates from a woman in her 30s who had been exposed to COVID-19. CDR3 protein: CASSPLQGAGELFF. The CDR3 DNA reads as TGCGCCAGCAGCCCCCTACAGGGCGCCGGGGAGCTGTTTTTT.